This note documents a single T cell receptor beta chain sequence. What it binds is not known. Libraries were prepared by immunoSEQ multiplex PCR; TCRdb keeps only in-frame clonotypes and omits some of them. The specimen's table records more than 110,000 clones. This sample was taken from a study of T cell responses to AZD1222 COVID-19 vaccine. General study findings and limits: Clonal diversity may have been underestimated, and the donors were mostly white British, with more females than males. Spike regions recognized by vaccine-associated CD4 TCRs spanned the protein, led by 160-218 and 743-854. Reportedly, nearly half of unique spike TCRs recognized epitopes outside B.1.351/B.1.1.7 mutations.

The CDR3 contains 15 residues. CDR1 DFQATT and CDR2 SNEGSKA come from the germline V gene (reference sequence). Trimming left V 3 bases short and J 2 bases short, with 15 bases between. This clonotype was sampled from an adult in good health. The sample was peripheral blood. The chain recombines TRBV20-1 with TRBJ2-3; tentative D call: TRBD2 (6 bases). The chain's CDR3 is CSASIAGSFTDTQYF. The CDR3 coding sequence is TGCAGTGCTAGTATCGCGGGGTCCTTCACAGATACGCAGTATTTT.